The next 20 T cell receptor beta chains were all read from a single sample in a study of T cells in Graves' hyperthyroidism and ophthalmopathy. TCR beta CDR3 regions were amplified from RNA. During a first-round RT-PCR of the TCR CDR3, the HTBI primer set was used. TCRdb re-derived calls from the multiplex PCR reads in MiXCR, one entry per CDR3 protein. Of about 360,000 distinct CDR3 sequences in the sample, about 12% are singletons; the top ten hold 9.2%. Sequencing was carried out using blood. The origin of the receptors is a woman aged 18-29 years with Graves' hyperthyroidism.

The rearrangement links TRBV7-9 to TRBJ1-2; D gene unclear. Germline V gene data show CDR1 as SEHNR and CDR2 as FQNEAQ (reference sequence). Trimming left V 2 bases short and J 2 bases short, with 24 bases between. The CDR3 is 19 residues long. CDR3 bases: TGTGCCAGCAGCTTAACCGTCAATAGGCCCAGGCATAAAAACTATGGCTACACCTTC. It translates to CASSLTVNRPRHKNYGYTF.

This clonotype was counted between two and nine times. A much larger clone lies one base from this, so it may be a read error. The gene calls are TRBV7-2 and TRBJ1-2; 9 nucleotides agree with TRBD1. The germline CDR1 and CDR2 sequences are SGHTA and FQGNSA. The CDR3 sequence is 15 residues long. DNA for the CDR3: TGTGCCGGCAGCTTAGAATGGACAGGGGTTTATGGCTACACCTTC. It is translated as CAGSLEWTGVYGYTF. Combining the CDR3 with reference TRBV7-2 and TRBJ1-2 gives the whole variable domain GAGVSQSPSNKVTEKGKDVELRCDPISGHTALYWYRQSLGQGLEFLIYFQGNSAPDKSGLPSDRFSAERTGGSVSTLTIQRTQQEDSAVYLCAGSLEWTGVYGYTFGSGTRLTVV.

This clonotype was detected a few times. The genes are TRBV4-1 and TRBJ2-1; TRBD2 might be the D (6 bases). V gave up 0 bases and J gave up 3 bases, with 12 bases separating them. This CDR3 contains 16 residues. Germline loops: CDR1 MGHRA, CDR2 YSYEKL. The CDR3 DNA reads TGCGCCAGCAGCCAAGATCAGGAGGGAGTCTACAATGAGCAGTTCTTC. As protein: CASSQDQEGVYNEQFF.

The chain has TRBV12-3 or TRBV12-4 and TRBJ1-1; 8 nucleotides line up with TRBD1. This CDR3 contains 15 residues. J lost 6 bases, V lost 3 bases, and 9 bases had no gene match. The CDR3 region has the DNA TGTGCCAGCAGTTTGGGGGACAGGCAGGGGCCTGAAGCTTTCTTT. Encoded protein: CASSLGDRQGPEAFF.

As regards this clonotype: A read error is possible here, since a much larger clone lies one base away. This chain links TRBV3-1 with TRBJ2-3, with TRBD2 matching over 8 bases. The CDR3 covers 16 residues. CDR1 is LGHDT and CDR2 is YNNKEL in the germline V gene (reference sequence). CDR3 residues: CAGSQRGLGLQDTQYF. The CDR3 DNA reads TGTGCCGGCAGCCAAAGGGGACTAGGTCTCCAGGATACGCAGTATTTT.

This clonotype was seen at least ten times. This chain connects TRBV5-1 to TRBJ2-1, with D possibly being TRBD1 (6 bases). This CDR3 contains 15 residues. Trimming pared 0 bases from V and 4 bases from J, leaving 11 bases between. Germline V CDR1 and CDR2: SGHRS, YFSETQ. This CDR3 reads CASSLGVGGYNEQFF. CDR3 in DNA: TGCGCCAGCAGCTTGGGAGTAGGGGGTTACAATGAGCAGTTCTTC.

This clonotype was counted at least ten times. The chain employs TRBV12-3 or TRBV12-4 and TRBJ1-2, with a weak D call TRBD1 (5 bases). V gave up 3 bases and J gave up 0 bases, with 14 bases separating them. The CDR3 has 16 amino acids. This CDR3 is CASSFGGRKSNYGYTF. The CDR3 nucleotides are TGTGCCAGCAGTTTTGGGGGGAGGAAGTCTAACTATGGCTACACCTTC.

Ten or more counts support this clonotype. V is TRBV6-1 and J is TRBJ2-5; D gene unclear. The CDR3 runs to 12 residues. Per germline, CDR1 MNHNS and CDR2 SASEGT. V was pared by 2 bases and J by 1 base, with 2 bases between. In DNA form, the CDR3 reads TGTGCCAGCAGTGAATCCCAAGAGACCCAGTACTTC. This translates into CASSESQETQYF.

This clonotype was seen at least ten times. The J gene is TRBJ2-7, the V gene TRBV28, with D perhaps given as TRBD1 or TRBD2 (5 bases each). Between the trimmed V and J ends, which lost 3 bases and 3 bases, there was a span of 9 bases. CDR1 is MDHEN and CDR2 is SYDVKM in the germline V gene. This CDR3 contains 13 residues. CDR3 sequence: CASSFGTHYEQYF. The CDR3 DNA sequence: TGTGCCAGCAGTTTCGGGACCCACTACGAGCAGTACTTC.

There are many counts of this clonotype. The rearrangement joins TRBV27 to TRBJ1-2; 11 bases line up with TRBD1. The ends lost 10 bases at V and 5 bases at J; junction bases unmatched: 9. Germline V gene lookup returns CDR1 MNHEY and CDR2 SMNVEV (reference sequence). This CDR3 has 14 amino acids. The chain's CDR3 is CATSSGTGGYGYTF. In DNA form, the CDR3 reads TGTGCCACCTCTTCGGGGACAGGGGGATATGGCTACACCTTC.

This clonotype was observed many times. J is TRBJ2-3 and V is TRBV20-1; possibly TRBD2 for D (6 bases). Germline CDR1 and CDR2: DFQATT and SNEGSKA (reference sequence). Trimming removed 6 bases from V and 6 bases from J, with 22 bases in between. The CDR3 consists of 15 residues. As DNA, the CDR3 is TGCAGTGCCCAACTACCGGGAGCCCCAGGGGATACGCAGTATTTT. It yields the protein CSAQLPGAPGDTQYF.

At least ten counts were recorded for this clonotype. The V call is TRBV6-1, the J call TRBJ2-3, with 11 bases identical to TRBD2. The V gene's germline CDR1 is MNHNS and CDR2 SASEGT. Unmatched junction bases numbered 1, after V lost 0 bases and J lost 5 bases. CDR3 length: 15 residues. This CDR3 reads CASSEALAGGDTQYF. The CDR3, as DNA: TGTGCCAGCAGTGAAGCCCTAGCGGGGGGAGATACGCAGTATTTT.

The chain employs TRBV5-4 and TRBJ2-1; maybe TRBD2 (6 bases). V was trimmed by 3 bases and J by 0 bases, leaving 13 bases between them. The CDR3 contains 16 residues. The germline gives CDR1 SGHNT, CDR2 YYREEE (reference sequence). CDR3 in DNA: TGTGCCAGCAGCTCACCCCGGGGGAGCTCCTACAATGAGCAGTTCTTC. Translating it yields CASSSPRGSSYNEQFF.

The chain recombines TRBV6-4 with TRBJ2-1; D may correspond to TRBD1 or TRBD2 (5 bases each). V was pared by 5 bases and J by 0 bases, with 14 bases between. The length of the CDR3 is 16 residues. Germline values: CDR1 MRHNA, CDR2 SNTAGT. The CDR3 region has the DNA TGTGCCAGCAGTACTGGGGCAGGGAGCTCCTACAATGAGCAGTTCTTC. Protein product: CASSTGAGSSYNEQFF.

The chain recombines TRBV19 with TRBJ2-5, with 8 nucleotides matching TRBD1. The CDR3 loop spans 15 amino acids. V dropped 6 bases and J dropped 3; count of bases not matched to a gene: 9. Germline CDR1 is LNHDA and CDR2 is SQIVND (reference sequence). The CDR3, as DNA: TGTGCCAGTAGCCCCGACAGGGGAGGCGAAGAGACCCAGTACTTC. It specifies CASSPDRGGEETQYF.

This clonotype has at least ten counts. This chain joins TRBV5-1 and TRBJ2-7; 10 nucleotides line up with TRBD1. Losses at the gene ends were 4 bases for V and 1 base for J; bases not matched to a gene: 5. Germline assignment: CDR1 SGHRS and CDR2 YFSETQ. The CDR3 loop spans 15 amino acids. The CDR3 coding sequence is TGCGCCAGCAGCGCCGGACAGGGGGGATCCTACGAGCAGTACTTC. Its protein is CASSAGQGGSYEQYF.

In this sample, this clonotype turned up many times. The V and J genes are TRBV3-1 and TRBJ1-2; D might be TRBD1 (5 bases). With 2 bases removed from V and 8 bases from J, the gap between germline ends came to 12 bases. Germline lookup yields CDR1 LGHDT and CDR2 YNNKEL (reference sequence). This CDR3 is 13 amino acids long. Here the CDR3 reads CASSQTSGAGYTF. DNA of the CDR3: TGTGCCAGCAGCCAAACCTCCGGGGCGGGCTACACCTTC.

The chain links TRBV7-9 to TRBJ1-2, with D unresolved. V was trimmed by 0 bases and J by 1 base, leaving 12 bases between them. The CDR3 is made up of 16 amino acids. Germline CDR1 reads SEHNR; CDR2 reads FQNEAQ (reference sequence). The CDR3 coding sequence is TGTGCCAGCAGCTTAGCGCCAGCCACGGATAACTATGGCTACACCTTC. This encodes CASSLAPATDNYGYTF.

Many counts were recorded for this clonotype. The V gene is TRBV2, the J gene TRBJ2-5; 8 bases align to TRBD2. Germline V CDR1 and CDR2: SNHLY, FYNNEI. The CDR3 sequence is 15 residues long. Trimming cost V 4 bases and J 4 bases; bases outside gene matches: 8. The CDR3 sequence is CASSAAGARGETQYF. Written as DNA, the CDR3 is TGTGCCAGCAGTGCAGCGGGGGCCCGGGGAGAGACCCAGTACTTC.

The V and J genes are TRBV6-1 and TRBJ2-3, with 9 bases that match TRBD1. CDR1 MNHNS and CDR2 SASEGT come from the germline V gene. V lost 8 bases to trimming and J lost 7 bases; unmatched junction nucleotides: 13. The CDR3 consists of 15 residues. The CDR3 is CASGWWGQGGYTQYF. The CDR3 nucleotides read TGTGCCAGCGGATGGTGGGGACAGGGCGGATATACGCAGTATTTT.